The clone carrying this T cell receptor (beta chain) was counted only a few times. Primers for the PCR totalled 60 Vbeta and 13 Jbeta. The method was immunoSEQ multiplex PCR; TCRdb's version includes in-frame clones alone and lacks a portion of them. The profile shows some 180,000 clones, roughly 9.4% of them singletons. The sample comes from a study of cytomegalovirus exposure and HLA in healthy donors. Sequenced sample: PBMCs. The source of this sequence is a woman in her 30s in good health and CMV-seropositive.

CDR3: CASSLGGKLSGANVLTF. CDR3 nucleotide sequence: TGTGCCAGCAGCTTGGGCGGGAAGCTGTCTGGGGCCAACGTCCTGACTTTC. The V gene is TRBV5-4, the J gene TRBJ2-6, with D possibly TRBD2 on 6 matching bases. CDR3 size: 17 residues. Trimming shortened V by 0 bases and J by 1 base, and 11 bases separated the two germline ends. Germline assignment: CDR1 SGHNT and CDR2 YYREEE (reference sequence).